This passage covers 23 T cell receptor beta chains from one sample sequenced in a study. TCRdb independently ran MiXCR on the 5' RACE reads; one entry per CDR3 protein. The table includes 10,000 to 15,000 distinct CDR3 sequences, 20% to 25% detected once. The sequencing sample was made of naive CD4+ T cells sorted from blood. Sample subset: naive CD4+ T cells, CD4+CD45RA+CD25-. Every receptor here comes from a female donor with breast cancer.

With respect to this clonotype: A much larger clone sits a single nucleotide away, making a read error possible. The gene calls are TRBV4-1 and TRBJ2-1, with D perhaps TRBD1 (5 bases). The V end lost 1 base, the J end lost 2 bases, and 18 bases lay between the germline ends. The CDR3 covers 18 residues. CDR1 and CDR2 (germline): MGHRA, YSYEKL. This CDR3 is CASSQGKGHEATYNEQFF. The CDR3 nucleotides read TGCGCCAGCAGCCAAGGAAAGGGGCACGAGGCCACCTACAATGAGCAGTTCTTC.

This clonotype has more than one count but fewer than ten. This chain links TRBV12-5 with TRBJ1-3, with TRBD1 matching 10 bases. Germline loops: CDR1 LGHNT, CDR2 FRNRAP. This CDR3 has 15 residues. Trimming removed 7 bases from V and 4 bases from J; junction bases left unmatched: 7. The CDR3 coding sequence is TGTGCTAGTGCCCGCGGGACAGGGGCCGGAAACACCATATATTTT. This encodes CASARGTGAGNTIYF.

This clonotype was found many times. The V gene is TRBV12-3 or TRBV12-4, the J gene TRBJ1-1; 7 bases fit TRBD1. After removal of 8 bases from V and 5 bases from J, the junction contained 11 bases not matched to a gene. The CDR3 covers 14 residues. The CDR3 nucleotides are TGTGCCAGCGCAGTCTCCAGGGGGGGAACTGAAGCTTTCTTT. It is translated as CASAVSRGGTEAFF.

In this sample, this clonotype is medium-sized. The chain uses TRBV7-8 and TRBJ2-3, with D possibly TRBD1 on 5 matching bases. This CDR3 contains 15 residues. The germline V and J ends were trimmed by 4 bases and 11 bases, with 22 bases remaining between them. The germline V gene has CDR1 SGHVS and CDR2 FQNEAQ. CDR3 region: CASSSSNPTVYMQYF. The CDR3, as DNA: TGTGCCAGCAGCTCTTCCAACCCGACAGTTTATATGCAGTATTTT.

The gene calls are TRBV6-1 and TRBJ2-5, with 8 bases matching TRBD1. After removal of 0 bases from V and 5 bases from J, the junction contained 17 bases not matched to a gene. Looked up from germline, CDR1 is MNHNS and CDR2 is SASEGT. CDR3 length equals 19 residues. The CDR3 loop reads CASSEARGPRQGYWETQYF. In DNA, the CDR3 is TGTGCCAGCAGTGAAGCGCGCGGGCCTAGACAGGGGTATTGGGAGACCCAGTACTTC.

About this clonotype itself: Sequence at one end of the junction differs from germline and may be a read error. The V and J genes are TRBV20-1 and TRBJ2-1, with TRBD1 matching 9 bases. The CDR3 sequence is 15 residues long. Germline lookup yields CDR1 DFQATT and CDR2 SNEGSKA (reference sequence). The CDR3 DNA sequence: TGCAGTGCCTCTTTCCGAGACAGGGGGTCCAATGAGCGGTTCTTC. Translated, it gives CSASFRDRGSNERFF.

The chain carries TRBV18 and TRBJ2-7; D is unresolved. Per the germline V gene, CDR1 is KGHSH and CDR2 is LQKENI. The length of the CDR3 is 12 residues. Trimming shortened V by 0 bases and J by 0 bases, and 0 bases separated the two germline ends. The CDR3 sequence: CASSPPSYEQYV. CDR3 sequence (DNA): TGTGCCAGCTCACCACCCTCCTACGAGCAGTACGTC.

This clonotype occurred a few times. With a much larger clone just one base away, this may be a read error. The V call is TRBV11-2, the J call TRBJ1-1; D perhaps matches TRBD1 (5 bases). V lost 4 bases and J lost 5, with 17 bases in between. The CDR3 extends over 15 amino acids. CDR1 is SGHAT, CDR2 FQNNGV, per germline. This chain's CDR3 is CASSYNSGSRTEAFF. For the CDR3, the DNA is TGTGCCAGCAGCTACAACTCAGGGAGTCGTACTGAAGCTTTCTTT.

The sample holds many counts of this clonotype. The V call is TRBV28, the J call TRBJ2-2, with 10 bases that match TRBD1. The V segment lost 3 bases and the J segment 5 bases; nucleotides outside the gene matches: 9. Germline-derived CDR1 and CDR2 are MDHEN and SYDVKM. CDR3 length: 17 residues. The CDR3 protein is CASSFDRQGARTGELFF. For the CDR3, the DNA is TGTGCCAGCAGTTTCGACCGACAGGGGGCCAGGACCGGGGAGCTGTTTTTT.

This clonotype was observed a handful of times. This may be a read error: a much more frequent sequence differs by one nucleotide. This chain joins TRBV15 and TRBJ2-1, with D maybe TRBD2 (7 bases). The CDR3 contains 17 residues. Germline values: CDR1 LNHNV, CDR2 YYDKDF (reference sequence). The CDR3 region has the DNA TGTGCCACCAGCAGAGACTTAGGGGGACTATCCTACAATGAGCAGCTCTTC. Encoded protein: CATSRDLGGLSYNEQLF.

This sequence joins TRBV7-9 and TRBJ2-2; the match to TRBD2 covers 9 bases. The V gene's germline CDR1 is SEHNR and CDR2 FQNEAQ (reference sequence). This CDR3 has 16 residues. V shed 5 bases, J shed 2 bases, and the junction held 6 bases outside the gene matches. CDR3 sequence: CASSHRAGGNTGELFF. CDR3 nucleotides: TGTGCCAGCAGCCACCGAGCGGGAGGCAACACCGGGGAGCTGTTTTTT.

This clonotype was observed a few times. The V gene is TRBV5-1, the J gene TRBJ1-5, with a weak D call TRBD1 (6 bases). V was cut by 3 bases and J by 2 bases, with 24 bases left in between. Germline V lookup: CDR1 SGHRS, CDR2 YFSETQ. The CDR3 runs to 19 residues. The CDR3 DNA reads TGCGCCAGCAGCTCTTACAAACAGGGTGTGTTGGGGGGCAATCAGCCCCAGCATTTT. Encoded protein: CASSSYKQGVLGGNQPQHF.

This clonotype has at least ten counts. This chain connects TRBV20-1 to TRBJ1-5; TRBD1 agrees at 8 bases. V shed 5 bases, J shed 0 bases, and the junction held 6 bases outside the gene matches. Germline CDR1 DFQATT, CDR2 SNEGSKA (reference sequence). The CDR3 length is 15 residues. The CDR3 sequence: CSALGQALSNQPQHF. CDR3 DNA: TGCAGTGCTTTGGGACAGGCGCTTAGCAATCAGCCCCAGCATTTT.

In its sample, this clonotype ranks as medium-sized. The chain joins TRBV6-6 to TRBJ2-7, with 11 bases lining up with TRBD2. The trim removed 6 bases at V and 3 bases at J, leaving 7 bases unmatched. The germline gives CDR1 MNHNY, CDR2 SVGAGI (reference sequence). This CDR3 is built from 15 residues. The CDR3 sequence is CASSLRLAGFYEQYF. The DNA for the CDR3 is TGTGCCAGCAGCCTCAGACTAGCGGGGTTCTACGAGCAGTACTTC.

The CDR3 sequence is CASSYSQGVSYNEQFF. In nucleotides, the CDR3 is TGTGCCAGCAGTTACTCACAGGGGGTATCCTACAATGAGCAGTTCTTC. This chain uses TRBV6-6 with TRBJ2-1; 8 nucleotides line up with TRBD1. From germline, CDR1 is MNHNY and CDR2 SVGAGI (reference sequence). There are 16 residues in the CDR3. With V trimmed by 0 bases and J by 1 base, 2 bases remained unmatched.

Remarks on this clonotype: A much bigger clone sits one base away, suggesting this may be a read error. The chain uses TRBV18 and TRBJ1-2; possibly TRBD1 for D (5 bases). Germline V lookup: CDR1 KGHSH, CDR2 LQKENI. CDR3 length: 15 residues. Deletions cut 3 bases from V and 0 bases from J, with 11 bases between. CDR3: CASSPRDATNYGYTF. The CDR3 DNA is TGTGCCAGCTCACCGCGGGACGCAACTAACTATGGCTACACCTTC.

This clonotype was found a few times. V and J are TRBV5-1 and TRBJ2-1, with 9 bases identical to TRBD2. With 0 bases clipped from V and 9 bases from J, the junction kept 7 bases outside the gene matches. The germline gives CDR1 SGHRS, CDR2 YFSETQ. The CDR3 totals 15 residues. The CDR3 reads CASSLALAGEVEQFF. CDR3 nucleotide sequence: TGCGCCAGCAGCTTGGCCTTAGCGGGAGAGGTTGAGCAGTTCTTC.

The chain has TRBV6-5 and TRBJ1-1, with D unclear. This CDR3 has 16 residues. Germline V gene data show CDR1 as MNHEY and CDR2 as SVGAGI. V lost 6 bases and J 3 bases, leaving 20 bases between the germline ends. The CDR3 coding sequence is TGTGCCAGCAGCTTCGGGTGGATCGGCGTCGACACTGAAGCTTTCTTT. Its translation is CASSFGWIGVDTEAFF.

This clonotype was detected only a few times. This chain connects TRBV5-1 to TRBJ2-1; the D is unclear. The CDR3 loop spans 13 amino acids. The V gene's germline CDR1 is SGHRS and CDR2 YFSETQ. With 1 base removed from V and 2 bases from J, the gap between germline ends came to 4 bases. The CDR3 is CASSLSTYNEQFF. The CDR3 DNA is TGCGCCAGCAGCTTGTCAACCTACAATGAGCAGTTCTTC.

This clonotype was seen ten or more times. The chain combines TRBV7-6 with TRBJ2-3, with 9 bases identical to TRBD2. Germline CDR1 SGHVS, CDR2 FNYEAQ. This CDR3 has 16 amino acids. The V gene end was trimmed by 4 bases and the J gene end by 2 bases; junction bases not matched to a gene: 7. In DNA form, the CDR3 reads TGTGCCAGCAGCTCCTCGACTAGCGGAATCACAGATACGCAGTATTTT. Its protein product is CASSSSTSGITDTQYF.

The table lists this clonotype with many counts. The chain has TRBV4-1 and TRBJ2-1; 9 bases align to TRBD2. After removal of 1 base from V and 4 bases from J, the junction contained 8 bases not matched to a gene. The germline gives CDR1 MGHRA, CDR2 YSYEKL. This CDR3 region has 17 residues. The CDR3 loop reads CASSQAGGRAWYNEQFF. The CDR3 coding sequence is TGCGCCAGCAGCCAAGCAGGCGGGAGGGCCTGGTACAATGAGCAGTTCTTC.

This clonotype is labeled as medium-sized (0.01 to 0.1%). J is TRBJ1-1 and V is TRBV7-9; a possible D gene is TRBD1 (5 bases). There are 14 residues in the CDR3. Germline V gene lookup returns CDR1 SEHNR and CDR2 FQNEAQ (reference sequence). V lost 1 base and J lost 4, with 10 bases in between. Here the CDR3 DNA reads TGTGCCAGCAGCTTAGGGGGGACCGCCACTGAAGCTTTCTTT. Translating it yields CASSLGGTATEAFF.

Only a few counts were recorded for this clonotype. The chain employs TRBV4-1 and TRBJ2-7, with TRBD2 matching 9 bases. V dropped 4 bases and J dropped 6; count of bases not matched to a gene: 13. The length of the CDR3 is 16 residues. Per the germline V gene, CDR1 is MGHRA and CDR2 is YSYEKL. CDR3 loop: CASSRQGIAGAGEQYF. CDR3 sequence (DNA): TGCGCCAGCAGCCGACAGGGAATAGCGGGAGCAGGCGAGCAGTACTTC.